What follows are 15 T cell receptor beta chains derived from one specimen sequenced in a study of shared clonotypes between healthy human individuals. Method: immunoSEQ multiplex PCR; TCRdb's copy keeps in-frame clones and lacks some. The sample lists around 2,000,000 clones; just under 95% were seen once. CD45RO-negative, CCR7-selected cells formed the naive CD8 fraction, which excluded terminally differentiated effector memory CD45RA+ cells. Sequences were obtained from naive CD8+ T cells sorted from blood. Receptors were obtained from a young man in good health.

The gene calls are TRBV27 and TRBJ2-5; 10 nucleotides match TRBD1. Germline trimming cut 10 bases from V and 2 bases from J; bases unmatched to any gene: 10. CDR3 length: 15 amino acids. The germline V gene encodes CDR1 MNHEY and CDR2 SMNVEV (reference sequence). The CDR3 spells CATSTGGPIQETQYF. The CDR3 nucleotides are TGTGCCACGTCGACAGGGGGCCCGATTCAAGAGACCCAGTACTTC.

The CDR3 loop reads CASSLGLAGTQETQYF. The CDR3 nucleotides read TGTGCCAGCAGTCTAGGACTAGCGGGGACACAAGAGACCCAGTACTTC. The chain has TRBV27 and TRBJ2-5, with 12 positions matching TRBD2. Germline V gene data show CDR1 as MNHEY and CDR2 as SMNVEV (reference sequence). The V and J ends lost 5 bases and 2 bases, in that order; junction bases with no gene match: 6. This CDR3 has 16 residues.

In the case of this clone: A read error may account for a junction end that differs from germline. This chain uses TRBV27 with TRBJ2-3; possible D gene TRBD2, 6 bases. Germline V CDR1 and CDR2: MNHEY, SMNVEV (reference sequence). This CDR3 is 11 amino acids long. The CDR3 loop reads CASSGGGPSHF. Here the CDR3 DNA reads TGTGCCAGCAGTGGGGGAGGCCCGTCCCATTTT.

The chain joins TRBV13 to TRBJ1-6; 9 bases match TRBD1. The CDR3 has 15 amino acids. The V gene end was trimmed by 5 bases and the J gene end by 10 bases; junction bases not matched to a gene: 9. Germline lookup yields CDR1 PRHDT and CDR2 FYEKMQ (reference sequence). The CDR3 loop reads CASSPGQGTGSPLHF. Written as DNA, the CDR3 is TGTGCCAGCAGCCCGGGACAGGGAACGGGATCACCCCTCCACTTT. Drawing the rest from reference TRBV13 and TRBJ1-6, the complete variable domain is AAGVIQSPRHLIKEKRETATLKCYPIPRHDTVYWYQQGPGQDPQFLISFYEKMQSDKGSIPDRFSAQQFSDYHSELNMSSLELGDSALYFCASSPGQGTGSPLHFGNGTRLTVT.

J is TRBJ2-5 and V is TRBV6-1; 11 bases map to TRBD1. The J segment lost 5 bases and the V segment lost 8 bases, leaving 4 bases of the junction unmatched. The CDR3 is made up of 13 amino acids. CDR1 MNHNS and CDR2 SASEGT come from the germline V gene. For the CDR3, the DNA is TGTGCCAGCCGGGACAGGGGGACGGAGACCCAGTACTTC. Amino acid sequence: CASRDRGTETQYF.

V gene TRBV28 combines with J gene TRBJ2-1, with D perhaps matching TRBD2 (7 bases). V lost 7 bases and J lost 2, with 12 bases in between. The CDR3 consists of 14 residues. From germline, CDR1 is MDHEN and CDR2 SYDVKM. For the CDR3, the DNA is TGTGCCAGCACCCCCGGGGGGCCCTACAATGAGCAGTTCTTC. The encoded protein is CASTPGGPYNEQFF.

The V gene is TRBV21-1, the J gene TRBJ2-5; the table's D call of TRBD2 was not tested on the DNA. TRBV21-1 is described as a pseudogene. The CDR3 length is 15 residues. Written as DNA, the CDR3 is TGTGCCAGCAGCAAAGTCGGAGAGAAACAAGAGACCCAGTACTTC. Translated: CASSKVGEKQETQYF.

This chain joins TRBV19 and TRBJ2-1; D remains ambiguous. The germline gives CDR1 LNHDA, CDR2 SQIVND (reference sequence). The V gene lost 0 bases and the J gene lost 3 bases, with 18 bases spanning the gap. The CDR3 is made up of 18 amino acids. CDR3 sequence (DNA): TGTGCCAGTAGTATAGACCTCGATGCACTGCCTTTCTACAATGAGCAGTTCTTC. Its translation: CASSIDLDALPFYNEQFF.

For this clone: A read error may produce the germline difference seen at one junction end. The rearrangement links TRBV28 to TRBJ1-5, with D maybe TRBD1 (5 bases). CDR3 size: 15 residues. Germline V gene data show CDR1 as MDHEN and CDR2 as SYDVKM. As DNA, the CDR3 is TGTGCCAGCAGTTTTAGGGGCGGTAGCAGTCAGCCCCAGCATTTT. It is translated as CASSFRGGSSQPQHF.

A word on this clone: Different DNA sequences within this sample yield the same CDR3. As DNA, the CDR3 is TGTGCCAGCAGTGATTTAGGTAGAGAGACCCAGTACTTC. Translation: CASSDLGRETQYF. The J gene is TRBJ2-5, the V gene TRBV2; D remains ambiguous. CDR1 is SNHLY and CDR2 is FYNNEI in the germline V gene. V was cut by 3 bases and J by 4 bases, with 9 bases left in between. This CDR3 comprises 13 residues.

The chain carries TRBV9 and TRBJ1-1; 7 positions match TRBD1. The length of the CDR3 is 16 residues. V gave up 0 bases and J gave up 1 base; unmatched junction bases: 6. Germline CDR1 SGDLS, CDR2 YYNGEE. In DNA, the CDR3 is TGTGCCAGCAGCGTAGAGTCTAGGACAGGGAACACTGAAGCTTTCTTT. Translation gives CASSVESRTGNTEAFF. The complete variable domain, with remaining parts taken from reference TRBV9 and TRBJ1-1, reads DSGVTQTPKHLITATGQRVTLRCSPRSGDLSVYWYQQSLDQGLQFLIQYYNGEERAKGNILERFSAQQFPDLHSELNLSSLELGDSALYFCASSVESRTGNTEAFFGQGTRLTVV.

The chain links TRBV25-1 to TRBJ2-3; D may be TRBD2 (6 bases). The V gene lost 1 base and the J gene lost 2 bases, with 16 bases spanning the gap. The CDR3 sequence is 17 residues long. Germline CDR1 reads MGHDK; CDR2 reads SYGVNS. CDR3 sequence reads: CASSEFRDSANTDTQYF. DNA of the CDR3: TGTGCCAGCAGTGAATTCAGGGACTCGGCTAACACAGATACGCAGTATTTT.

The rearrangement uses TRBV6-5 and TRBJ2-2; 8 positions agree with TRBD2. Trimming took 2 bases from V and 7 from J; bases not matched to a gene: 6. There are 15 residues in the CDR3. The germline V gene has CDR1 MNHEY and CDR2 SVGAGI. As DNA, the CDR3 is TGTGCCAGCAGTTACGATCGGGGGGGGCACGGGGAGCTGTTTTTT. This translates into CASSYDRGGHGELFF.

The chain uses TRBV6-5 and TRBJ2-7, with TRBD2 matching 8 bases. CDR3 size: 16 residues. Losses at the gene ends were 0 bases for V and 3 bases for J; bases not matched to a gene: 7. Per germline, CDR1 MNHEY and CDR2 SVGAGI. CDR3 region: CASSYSSGREVYEQYF. The DNA of the CDR3 is TGTGCCAGCAGTTACTCGTCAGGGCGGGAGGTCTACGAGCAGTACTTC.

The chain combines TRBV2 with TRBJ1-1; 9 nucleotides agree with TRBD1. The CDR3 length is 16 residues. Germline CDR1 SNHLY, CDR2 FYNNEI. V shed 6 bases and J 1 base; nucleotides not matched to a gene: 9. CDR3 DNA: TGTGCCAGCAGGATGACCGGGACAGGGAAGAACACTGAAGCTTTCTTT. This translates into CASRMTGTGKNTEAFF.